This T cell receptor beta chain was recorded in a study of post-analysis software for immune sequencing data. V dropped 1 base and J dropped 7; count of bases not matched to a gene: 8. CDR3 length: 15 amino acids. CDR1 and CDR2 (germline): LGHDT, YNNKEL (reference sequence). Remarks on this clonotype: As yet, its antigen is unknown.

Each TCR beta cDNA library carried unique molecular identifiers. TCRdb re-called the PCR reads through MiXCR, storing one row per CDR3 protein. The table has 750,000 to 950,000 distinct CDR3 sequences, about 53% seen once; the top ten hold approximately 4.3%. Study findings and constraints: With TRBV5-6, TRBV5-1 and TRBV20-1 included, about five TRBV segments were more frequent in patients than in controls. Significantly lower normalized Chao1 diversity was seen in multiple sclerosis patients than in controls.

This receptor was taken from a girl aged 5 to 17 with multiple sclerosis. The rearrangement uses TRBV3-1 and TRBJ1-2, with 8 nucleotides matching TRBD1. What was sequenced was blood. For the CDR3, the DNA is TGTGCCAGCAGCCAAGTCCCAGGGGGCGCCGGTGGCTACACCTTC. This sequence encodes CASSQVPGGAGGYTF.